Following are 2 T cell receptor beta chains from one sample sequenced in a study of cytomegalovirus exposure and HLA in healthy donors. It was with 60 Vbeta and 13 Jbeta primers that the PCR ran. TCRdb's table, derived via immunoSEQ multiplex PCR, lists solely in-frame clones and lacks some. The sample carries some 180,000 clones, 65% to 85% recorded once. The sequenced material came from PBMCs. All receptors come from a female donor in good health and CMV-seronegative.

In its sample, this clone was seen a few times. The chain recombines TRBV7-6 with TRBJ2-5; maybe TRBD2 (6 bases). Trimming left V 1 base short and J 6 bases short, with 18 bases between. Looked up from germline, CDR1 is SGHVS and CDR2 is FNYEAQ. There are 16 residues in the CDR3. CDR3 amino acids: CASSLERWRRGKTQYF. CDR3 in DNA: TGTGCCAGCAGCTTAGAAAGGTGGCGACGGGGGAAGACCCAGTACTTC.

The chain recombines TRBV9 with TRBJ1-1; no reliable D call. Trimming stripped 0 bases from V and 1 base from J, with 7 bases between. This CDR3 has 14 residues. Germline lookup yields CDR1 SGDLS and CDR2 YYNGEE. Here the CDR3 reads CASSVEGANTEAFF. As DNA, the CDR3 is TGTGCCAGCAGCGTAGAAGGAGCGAACACTGAAGCTTTCTTT.